These 26 T cell receptor beta chains were all obtained from the same sample, sequenced in a study of CD8+ T cells in alopecia areata. Once RNA had been extracted, it was reverse transcribed into cDNA to act as the sequencing template. Repertoires were generated with immunoSEQ multiplex PCR, while TCRdb's copy carries only in-frame clones and drops some. The sample holds fewer than 250,000 clones, 50% to 60% seen once. The sample was CD4+ T cells sorted from blood, taken at week 0. The receptor set was obtained from a human donor with alopecia areata.

The J gene is TRBJ1-2, the V gene TRBV5-6; tentatively, D is TRBD1 (5 bases). Trimming shortened V by 0 bases and J by 3 bases, and 12 bases separated the two germline ends. CDR3 length equals 15 residues. CDR1 is SGHDT, CDR2 YYEEEE, per germline. The CDR3 nucleotides are TGTGCCAGCAGCTTGGGGCGGGACGCCTACTATGGCTACACCTTC. It encodes CASSLGRDAYYGYTF.

The genes are TRBV5-1 and TRBJ2-7; the match to TRBD1 covers 12 bases. After removal of 4 bases from V and 7 bases from J, the junction contained 6 bases not matched to a gene. This CDR3 spans 14 amino acids. The germline gives CDR1 SGHRS, CDR2 YFSETQ. DNA of the CDR3: TGCGCCAGCAGCGAGAGGGACAGGGGGCGAGAGCAGTACTTC. Its protein product is CASSERDRGREQYF.

The gene calls are TRBV5-1 and TRBJ2-3, with a possible D match to TRBD2 (6 bases). Trimming left V 0 bases short and J 4 bases short, with 9 bases between. The CDR3 has 14 amino acids. CDR1 is SGHRS, CDR2 YFSETQ, per germline. Here the CDR3 reads CASSLGLAPDTQYF. CDR3 nucleotides: TGCGCCAGCAGCTTGGGGCTAGCGCCAGATACGCAGTATTTT.

J is TRBJ2-1 and V is TRBV7-3, with 9 bases that match TRBD2. The CDR3 is 15 residues long. Germline values: CDR1 SGHTA, CDR2 FQGTGA. Trimming cost V 0 bases and J 12 bases; bases outside gene matches: 9. CDR3 DNA: TGTGCCAGCAGCTTAACGGGACTAGCTCGGGTTAGGCAGTTCTTC. The encoded protein is CASSLTGLARVRQFF.

The sample holds a few counts of this clone. The chain has TRBV11-2 and TRBJ2-7, with 13 positions matching TRBD2. The CDR3 covers 16 residues. The V gene end was trimmed by 5 bases and the J gene end by 4 bases; junction bases not matched to a gene: 8. Per germline, CDR1 SGHAT and CDR2 FQNNGV. The CDR3 region is CASSAGLAGLKYEQYF. DNA for the CDR3: TGTGCCAGCAGCGCGGGACTAGCGGGACTTAAATACGAGCAGTACTTC.

The J gene is TRBJ1-3, the V gene TRBV30, with D unresolved. The CDR3 contains 15 residues. CDR1 and CDR2 from the germline V gene are GTSNPN and SVGIG (reference sequence). V shed 2 bases and J shed 0 bases, with 11 bases lying between them. CDR3 amino acids: CAWSSGSDSGNTIYF. CDR3 in DNA: TGTGCCTGGAGTTCGGGCTCCGACTCTGGAAACACCATATATTTT.

The V gene is TRBV30, the J gene TRBJ1-2, with D perhaps TRBD1 (5 bases). The CDR3 is 13 residues long. Germline CDR1 is GTSNPN and CDR2 is SVGIG (reference sequence). V gave up 2 bases and J gave up 8 bases, with 15 bases separating them. The CDR3 reads CAWSPGLRQGYTF. CDR3 in DNA: TGTGCCTGGAGTCCGGGGCTGAGGCAGGGCTACACCTTC.

The chain carries TRBV5-1 and TRBJ2-1, with D maybe TRBD2 (5 bases). V lost 2 bases, J lost 0 bases, and 9 bases lay in between. The CDR3 has 15 residues. Germline loops: CDR1 SGHRS, CDR2 YFSETQ. CDR3 region: CASSFIASSYNEQFF. CDR3 nucleotide sequence: TGCGCCAGCAGCTTCATAGCGTCCTCCTACAATGAGCAGTTCTTC.

This chain links TRBV19 with TRBJ1-1, with 9 bases aligning to TRBD1. Germline CDR1 LNHDA, CDR2 SQIVND (reference sequence). V was pared by 3 bases and J by 7 bases, with 12 bases of the junction left unmatched. The CDR3 is 16 amino acids. Written as DNA, the CDR3 is TGTGCCAGTAGTATGGTTGGGGACAGGGCCGTCCGTGAAGCTTTCTTT. Translation gives CASSMVGDRAVREAFF.

V is TRBV6-5 and J is TRBJ1-1; possibly TRBD1 for D (5 bases). Between the trimmed V and J ends, which lost 6 bases and 7 bases, there was a span of 15 bases. The CDR3 has 13 amino acids. Germline V gene data show CDR1 as MNHEY and CDR2 as SVGAGI. The CDR3: CASRPTWGFEAFF. The CDR3 DNA reads TGTGCCAGCAGGCCGACATGGGGCTTTGAAGCTTTCTTT.

In nucleotides, the CDR3 is TGTGCCAGCAGTCTCTTGGGTGCGACCCTCCACTTT. Translating it yields CASSLLGATLHF. The chain couples TRBV27 to TRBJ1-6; D unresolved. Germline-derived CDR1 and CDR2 are MNHEY and SMNVEV (reference sequence). The CDR3 runs 12 residues. V lost 5 bases, J lost 14 bases, and 13 bases lay in between.

This clone was recorded a few times. The chain carries TRBV7-9 and TRBJ1-1, with 9 bases that match TRBD1. The germline V gene encodes CDR1 SEHNR and CDR2 FQNEAQ (reference sequence). The trim removed 2 bases at V and 2 bases at J, leaving 6 bases unmatched. This CDR3 is 16 amino acids long. The CDR3 is CASSLPMTGGNTEAFF. The CDR3 DNA sequence: TGTGCCAGCAGCTTACCCATGACAGGGGGAAACACTGAAGCTTTCTTT.

The chain is built from TRBV9 and TRBJ2-3; D is perhaps TRBD2 (6 bases). Germline V CDR1 and CDR2: SGDLS, YYNGEE. The CDR3 totals 15 residues. Trimming cost V 0 bases and J 6 bases, with 14 bases left between them. The CDR3 nucleotides read TGTGCCAGCAGCGTAGCGGACGGGGGTAGTGATACGCAGTATTTT. As protein: CASSVADGGSDTQYF.

This rearrangement joins TRBV30 to TRBJ1-5, with 8 bases lining up with TRBD1. Per germline, CDR1 GTSNPN and CDR2 SVGIG (reference sequence). The V and J ends lost 0 bases and 2 bases, in that order; junction bases with no gene match: 9. This CDR3 spans 17 amino acids. The CDR3 bases are TGTGCCTGGAGTGTCCCCCTCGGACAGGGACGCAATCAGCCCCAGCATTTT. Translating it yields CAWSVPLGQGRNQPQHF.

This chain joins TRBV30 and TRBJ1-4; maybe TRBD1 (6 bases). Germline lookup yields CDR1 GTSNPN and CDR2 SVGIG (reference sequence). The V and J ends lost 3 bases and 8 bases respectively, with 19 bases between them. CDR3 length: 15 amino acids. Written as DNA, the CDR3 is TGTGCCTGGAGCTCAGGGGCGGCAGCCTCCGAAAAACTGTTTTTT. It translates to CAWSSGAAASEKLFF.

The chain's CDR3 is CSVEQGRNGELFF. CDR3 nucleotide sequence: TGCAGCGTTGAACAGGGAAGGAACGGGGAGCTGTTTTTT. J is TRBJ2-2 and V is TRBV29-1; D is perhaps TRBD1 (5 bases). The CDR3 has 13 amino acids. Germline V gene lookup returns CDR1 SQVTM and CDR2 ANQGSEA. V shed 2 bases and J shed 7 bases, with 11 bases lying between them.

The chain employs TRBV2 and TRBJ1-1; no definite D call. Germline lookup yields CDR1 SNHLY and CDR2 FYNNEI. The CDR3 extends over 13 amino acids. Trimming removed 6 bases at V and 2 bases at J, with 10 bases between. The CDR3 protein is CASSGQLNTEAFF. The CDR3 coding sequence is TGTGCCAGCAGCGGGCAGCTTAACACTGAAGCTTTCTTT.

This clone was found many times. The chain recombines TRBV9 with TRBJ2-3; 8 bases fit TRBD2. This CDR3 region has 17 residues. CDR1 SGDLS and CDR2 YYNGEE come from the germline V gene. V gave up 3 bases and J gave up 4 bases; unmatched junction bases: 13. As DNA, the CDR3 is TGTGCCAGCAGCGGTAGCAGAGCGGGGGCCTTCGCAGATACGCAGTATTTT. Its translation: CASSGSRAGAFADTQYF.

The chain uses TRBV9 and TRBJ1-1; D is ambiguous. CDR3 length equals 14 residues. Germline V gene data show CDR1 as SGDLS and CDR2 as YYNGEE. The V and J ends lost 3 bases and 1 base respectively, with 10 bases between them. The CDR3 is CASSGDTRNTEAFF. CDR3 in DNA: TGTGCCAGCAGCGGCGATACGAGGAACACTGAAGCTTTCTTT.

The CDR3 coding sequence is TGTGCCAGCACTCTCGACCGGGACAGGCACTATGGCTACACCTTC. Translating it yields CASTLDRDRHYGYTF. V is TRBV6-5 and J is TRBJ1-2, with TRBD1 matching over 8 bases. Germline CDR1 MNHEY, CDR2 SVGAGI. The CDR3 totals 15 residues. The junction had 10 bases not matched to a gene; V was cut back by 7 bases and J by 3 bases.

The rearrangement links TRBV29-1 to TRBJ2-2, with TRBD1 matching 8 bases. The V segment lost 7 bases and the J segment 1 base; nucleotides outside the gene matches: 8. Germline lookup yields CDR1 SQVTM and CDR2 ANQGSEA. The CDR3 covers 15 residues. CDR3 protein: CSAARGTGNTGELFF. In DNA form, the CDR3 reads TGCAGCGCCGCGAGAGGGACAGGGAACACCGGGGAGCTGTTTTTT.

The V and J genes are TRBV5-1 and TRBJ1-6, with D possibly TRBD1 on 5 matching bases. V was trimmed by 4 bases and J by 8 bases, leaving 16 bases between them. The CDR3 is made up of 15 amino acids. The germline CDR1 and CDR2 sequences are SGHRS and YFSETQ. This chain's CDR3 is CASSPQGITDSPLHF. CDR3 DNA: TGCGCCAGCAGCCCCCAGGGTATTACGGATTCACCCCTCCACTTT.

This sequence joins TRBV30 and TRBJ2-4, with no clear D. In germline, CDR1 is GTSNPN, CDR2 SVGIG (reference sequence). The CDR3 runs 13 residues. V was clipped by 1 base and J by 2 bases, with 6 bases between them. In DNA, the CDR3 is TGTGCCTGGAGTGGGGGATCCAAAAACATTCAGTACTTC. Amino acids: CAWSGGSKNIQYF.

The chain combines TRBV10-2 with TRBJ2-1, with TRBD2 matching over 11 bases. Per germline, CDR1 WSHSY and CDR2 SAAADI. V lost 6 bases to trimming and J lost 9 bases; unmatched junction nucleotides: 10. This CDR3 has 15 residues. This CDR3 reads CASRLLAGAVGEQFF. In DNA form, the CDR3 reads TGCGCCAGCAGATTACTAGCGGGGGCCGTGGGTGAGCAGTTCTTC.

This clone was detected only a few times. The chain combines TRBV9 with TRBJ1-1; 7 nucleotides match TRBD1. Per germline, CDR1 SGDLS and CDR2 YYNGEE. V was clipped by 3 bases and J by 6 bases; unmatched bases: 11. The CDR3 is 15 residues long. In DNA form, the CDR3 reads TGTGCCAGCAGCGGAAGAACAGGGGTCGGGTCTGAAGCTTTCTTT. It is translated as CASSGRTGVGSEAFF.

The V gene is TRBV1, the J gene TRBJ1-6; whether TRBD1, the table's D call, matches the DNA was not checked. TRBV1 is listed as a pseudogene. The length of the CDR3 is 19 residues. In DNA, the CDR3 is TGCACCAGCAGCCTCAACCGGGACAGGGGGCTCTCCTATAATTCACCCCTCCACTTT. This codes for CTSSLNRDRGLSYNSPLHF.